Listed below are T cell receptor beta chains from one sample, sequenced in a study of T cells in Graves' hyperthyroidism and ophthalmopathy. TCRdb recomputed calls from the multiplex PCR reads with MiXCR, one row per CDR3 protein. The table has some 400,000 distinct CDR3 sequences, approximately 15% seen once. The sequenced sample consisted of blood. All receptors derive from a woman aged 60-70 years with Graves' hyperthyroidism. Each CDR3 is given with its conserved first and last residue. A D gene is named only where the DNA matches it firmly. For some rows the clone size is stated as once, few or many, or as a class when expanded; others skip it.

- TRBJ2-2 22 TRBV11-2 TRBD2 TGTGCCAGCAGCTTAAAACCTGGGGGGACTAGCGGTAGAAGGGGGATCACCGGGGAGCTGTTTTTT CASSLKPGGTSGRRGITGELFF
many TRBJ2-2 14 TRBV12-3/TRBV12-4 - TGTGCCAGCAGTTTTGGATCGGACACCGGGGAGCTGTTTTTT CASSFGSDTGELFF
- TRBJ2-3 20 TRBV20-1 TRBD2 TGCAGTGCTAGAGATTTGGGACTAGCGGGAGCGCGGGGTTACACAGATACGCAGTATTTT CSARDLGLAGARGYTDTQYF
few TRBJ2-1 17 TRBV18 TRBD2 TGTGCCAGCTCACCTACACTGGGGCTAGCGGGGAACAATGAGCAGTTCTTC CASSPTLGLAGNNEQFF
few TRBJ2-3 13 TRBV5-1 - TGCGCCAGCAGCTTGGCGGATCAGGTCACCCAGTATTTT CASSLADQVTQYF
many TRBJ2-7 13 TRBV28 - TGTGCCAGCAGTTTTGCGGACTCCTACGAGCAGTACTTC CASSFADSYEQYF
many TRBJ2-3 17 TRBV7-2 - TGTGCCAGCAGCTTAGTAGCAGGACCAGTCGGATTGGATACGCAGTATTTT CASSLVAGPVGLDTQYF
many TRBJ2-7 15 TRBV20-1 - TGCAGTGCTAGGAGCAAATCAGGGGTGGCCTACGAGCAGTACTTC CSARSKSGVAYEQYF
many TRBJ2-2 18 TRBV10-3 TRBD2 TGTGCCATCAGTGAAGCCCCCCTAGCGGGGACGAACACCGGGGAGCTGTTTTTT CAISEAPLAGTNTGELFF
many TRBJ2-1 15 TRBV28 - TGTGCCAGCAGCCAAATCTATGGGCCCACCTATGAGCAGTTCTTC CASSQIYGPTYEQFF
- TRBJ2-5 14 TRBV15 - TGTGCCACCAGCAGAGCAGGGGCGGGGGAGACCCAGTACTTC CATSRAGAGETQYF
many TRBJ2-1 11 TRBV27 - TGTGCCAGCAGTTCCAGCGGGGAGCAGTTCTTC CASSSSGEQFF
many TRBJ2-5 15 TRBV18 TRBD1 TGTGCCAGCTCCCAGGAGACAGGGGCCAGCGAGACCCAGTACTTC CASSQETGASETQYF
few TRBJ2-7 14 TRBV29-1 TRBD2 TGCAGCGTTGCGGGACGGGGGGGGCGGTACGAGCAGTACTTC CSVAGRGGRYEQYF
many TRBJ1-1 13 TRBV5-1 - TGCGCCAGCAGCTTGAACACGAACACTGAAGCTTTCTTT CASSLNTNTEAFF
many TRBJ2-1 16 TRBV6-5 - TGTGCCAGCAGTTACTCCGGGACCCCTTTATACAATGAGCAGTTCTTC CASSYSGTPLYNEQFF
many TRBJ2-7 18 TRBV27 TRBD1 TGTGCCAGCACCTTGTCCATCGATACCGGGACAGGGACCTACGAGCAGTACTTC CASTLSIDTGTGTYEQYF